The clone carrying this T cell receptor beta chain was counted at least ten times. Its specificity is unknown. This sample was included in a study of read filtering for tumor transcriptome and immune sequencing. About the research overall: By R-ISS, stages I, II and III held approximately 8, 16 and 7 patients. Whole-transcriptome libraries were prepared after DNase treatment.

General study results and limits: In IR-seq, single-read clonotypes were approximately 83% of clonotypes but around 3.5% of reads. IR-seq and RNA-seq agreed better without single-read clonotypes.

Molecular barcoded adaptors covering alpha/delta and beta/gamma chains were used on around 400 ng RNA. TCRdb itself ran the reads through MiXCR, one entry per CDR3 protein. Among more than 30,000 distinct CDR3 sequences listed, about 18% were seen once. Germline V CDR1 and CDR2: SEHNR, FQNEAQ (reference sequence). V was clipped by 7 bases and J by 1 base, with 17 bases between them. The CDR3 is 16 residues long. The chain carries TRBV7-9 and TRBJ2-1; either TRBD1 or TRBD2 may fit D (5 bases each). Sequencing used a population of CD138-negative cells sorted from bone marrow. The receptor's source is a donor at least 40 years old with multiple myeloma. DNA of the CDR3: TGTGCCAGCACAGCCGGGGCGTCCCAGTCCTACAATGAGCAGTTCTTC. This translates into CASTAGASQSYNEQFF.